The rows below give T cell receptor beta chains drawn from one sample of a study of OX40 agonist ivuxolimab in advanced cancers. Generated by immunoSEQ multiplex PCR, the TCRdb table keeps only in-frame clones and is missing some. This sample has 70,000 to 95,000 clones, with about 91% found just once. The sequenced sample was CD4+ or CD8+ T cells sorted from blood, obtained in a trial of the OX40 agonist ivuxolimab. The receptor set was obtained from an adult with an advanced solid tumor such as melanoma, head and neck, liver or kidney cancer. Each CDR3 is given with its conserved first and last residue. D genes are given only for firm matches. Clone size is shown for a subset of rows, as once, few, many or a class of expanded clone.

d_call clone_size j_call v_call cdr3_aa cdr3_nt
NA NA TRBJ1-4 TRBV19 CASTGLETQNEKLFF TGTGCCAGTACCGGGCTAGAAACCCAGAATGAAAAACTGTTTTTT
NA NA TRBJ2-3 TRBV2 CATNPGLYTDTQYF TGTGCCACCAACCCGGGACTCTACACAGATACGCAGTATTTT
TRBD1 NA TRBJ1-2 TRBV2 CASSETPLGQGRYGYTF TGTGCCAGCAGTGAAACCCCCTTAGGACAGGGGAGGTATGGCTACACCTTC
TRBD1 NA TRBJ2-5 TRBV7-8 CASSRDRGRETQYF TGTGCCAGCAGTCGGGACAGGGGGAGGGAGACCCAGTACTTC
NA few TRBJ1-1 TRBV30 CAWIKQGVNTEAFF TGTGCCTGGATCAAACAGGGCGTTAACACTGAAGCTTTCTTT
TRBD1 once TRBJ1-6 TRBV6-5 CASQGVYNSPLHF TGTGCCAGCCAGGGGGTTTATAATTCACCCCTCCACTTT
NA NA TRBJ2-5 TRBV10-2 CASSDPETQYF TGCGCCAGCAGTGACCCAGAGACCCAGTACTTC
NA NA TRBJ1-1 TRBV19 CASSHLTVNTEAFF TGTGCCAGTAGTCATCTGACGGTGAACACTGAAGCTTTCTTT
NA NA TRBJ1-2 TRBV6-5 CASSRGESNYGYTF TGTGCCAGTTCCCGTGGGGAATCTAACTATGGCTACACCTTC
TRBD1 once TRBJ2-7 TRBV6-5 CASSRDRPYEQYF TGTGCCAGCAGCCGGGACAGACCCTACGAGCAGTACTTC
NA NA TRBJ2-7 TRBV7-2 CASSSQAGILREQYF TGTGCCAGCAGCTCGCAGGCGGGGATCCTCCGGGAGCAGTACTTC
NA NA TRBJ1-1 TRBV11-3 CASSLVGGRGTEAFF TGTGCCAGCAGCTTAGTAGGTGGCCGCGGCACTGAAGCTTTCTTT
TRBD1 NA TRBJ1-5 TRBV6-5 CASSQTGGNQPQHF TGTGCCAGCAGTCAGACAGGGGGCAATCAGCCCCAGCATTTT
TRBD1 NA TRBJ2-7 TRBV5-1 CASSPGTGGDEQYF TGCGCCAGCAGCCCCGGGACAGGGGGGGACGAGCAGTACTTC
NA NA TRBJ2-2 TRBV29-1 CSVGWTGELFF TGCAGCGTTGGCTGGACCGGGGAGCTGTTTTTT
NA NA TRBJ2-4 TRBV12-1 CASSFRLAENIQYF TGTGCCAGCAGCTTTAGACTAGCGGAAAACATTCAGTACTTC
NA NA TRBJ2-2 TRBV2 CASSGQVGELFF TGTGCCAGCAGTGGACAGGTCGGGGAGCTGTTTTTT
NA NA TRBJ1-1 TRBV19 CASSIVYSTREAFF TGTGCCAGTAGTATCGTATACTCCACACGCGAAGCTTTCTTT
NA NA TRBJ2-2 TRBV2 CASRTGTLNTGELFF TGTGCCAGCAGGACCGGGACCCTGAACACCGGGGAGCTGTTTTTT
NA NA TRBJ2-7 TRBV7-3 CASSLSRGGEQYF TGTGCCAGCAGCTTAAGCAGGGGGGGCGAGCAGTACTTC
NA NA TRBJ1-5 TRBV6-5 CASSPSFGNQPQHF TGTGCCAGCAGCCCCTCTTTCGGCAATCAGCCCCAGCATTTT
NA NA TRBJ1-1 TRBV9 CASTPLGMSTEAFF TGTGCCAGCACCCCCCTGGGAATGAGCACTGAAGCTTTCTTT
NA NA TRBJ2-1 TRBV7-8 CASSLGRTRSYNEQFF TGTGCCAGCAGCTTGGGGAGAACCCGCTCCTACAATGAGCAGTTCTTC
TRBD1 NA TRBJ2-2 TRBV9 CASSVDRGSGELFF TGTGCCAGCAGCGTAGACAGGGGATCCGGGGAGCTGTTTTTT
NA NA TRBJ2-1 TRBV6-1 CASSEFWGSNPYNEQFF TGTGCCAGCAGTGAATTTTGGGGGTCGAATCCCTACAATGAGCAGTTCTTC
NA few TRBJ1-1 TRBV19 CASSIGSSAEAFF TGTGCCAGTAGTATAGGGTCGTCGGCTGAAGCTTTCTTT
TRBD1 NA TRBJ1-2 TRBV7-9 CASSLSEGTGGGYTF TGTGCCAGCAGCCTCAGTGAGGGGACAGGGGGTGGCTACACCTTC
NA NA TRBJ2-7 TRBV5-6 CASSTGRLYEQYF TGTGCCAGCAGCACGGGACGTCTTTACGAGCAGTACTTC
NA NA TRBJ2-7 TRBV25-1 CASSDQGRVEEQYF TGTGCCAGCAGTGACCAGGGGAGGGTCGAGGAGCAGTACTTC
NA NA TRBJ1-1 TRBV11-3 CASSFRTENTEAFF TGTGCCAGCAGCTTCCGGACAGAGAACACTGAAGCTTTCTTT
TRBD2 NA TRBJ2-1 TRBV5-1 CASSLTMGLGTNEQFF TGCGCCAGCAGCTTGACGATGGGACTAGGCACCAATGAGCAGTTCTTC
NA NA TRBJ2-1 TRBV25-1 CASRRDEQFF TGTGCCAGCCGCAGGGATGAGCAGTTCTTC
NA NA TRBJ1-6 TRBV11-2 CASSLEPGKYNSPLHF TGTGCCAGCAGCTTAGAGCCAGGGAAATATAATTCACCCCTCCACTTT
NA NA TRBJ1-1 TRBV6-1 CASRWGGNTEAFF TGTGCCAGCAGGTGGGGCGGGAACACTGAAGCTTTCTTT
NA NA TRBJ2-3 TRBV7-2 CASSLDWLADTQYF TGTGCCAGCAGCTTAGACTGGTTAGCAGATACGCAGTATTTT
TRBD1 NA TRBJ1-5 TRBV18 CASSRDRSTSRNQPQHF TGTGCCAGCTCGCGGGACAGAAGTACCTCTCGCAATCAGCCCCAGCATTTT
TRBD1 NA TRBJ2-3 TRBV7-3 CASSQAQGAGTDTQYF TGTGCCAGCAGCCAGGCCCAGGGGGCTGGCACAGATACGCAGTATTTT